The 29 T cell receptor beta chains below all came from one sample that was sequenced in a study of Tregs in tolerant kidney transplant recipients. Sequenced by immunoSEQ multiplex PCR; TCRdb stores in-frame clones only, minus some. Among roughly 66,000 clones listed, just under 95% were seen once. The source material was CD8+ T cells from blood, sampled before the transplant. The receptors derive from a human donor who received a combined kidney and bone marrow transplant.

The V call is TRBV7-2, the J call TRBJ2-1, with D tentatively TRBD1 (5 bases). Trimming took 1 base from V and 10 from J, leaving 11 bases between them. This CDR3 has 13 amino acids. The germline gives CDR1 SGHTA, CDR2 FQGNSA. For the CDR3, the DNA is TGTGCCAGCAGCTTAGGATGGGGCCGCGAGCAGTTCTTC. Translating gives CASSLGWGREQFF.

The rearrangement joins TRBV19 to TRBJ1-5; no firm D call. The germline gives CDR1 LNHDA, CDR2 SQIVND (reference sequence). The length of the CDR3 is 17 residues. V was shortened by 0 bases and J by 0 bases, with 12 bases between the two germline ends. The CDR3 loop reads CASSIDPSRYSNQPQHF. The CDR3 nucleotides read TGTGCCAGTAGTATAGACCCTAGCAGGTATAGCAATCAGCCCCAGCATTTT.

The V and J genes are TRBV28 and TRBJ1-1; D is undetermined. The CDR3 is made up of 14 amino acids. In germline, CDR1 is MDHEN, CDR2 SYDVKM. Deletions cut 7 bases from V and 1 base from J, with 13 bases between. CDR3 region: CASTVAKGNTEAFF. The CDR3 coding sequence is TGTGCCAGCACGGTAGCGAAGGGGAACACTGAAGCTTTCTTT.

On this clone: At the DNA level, this CDR3 is encoded by other sequences in the same sample as well. V and J are TRBV2 and TRBJ2-3, with TRBD2 identical over 7 bases. This CDR3 has 17 residues. Germline V gives CDR1 SNHLY, CDR2 FYNNEI. J was trimmed by 1 base and V by 8 bases; bases with no gene match: 15. CDR3 sequence: CASLRPGLADRTDTQYF. In nucleotides, the CDR3 is TGTGCCAGCCTACGTCCGGGGCTAGCGGACCGCACAGATACGCAGTATTTT.

The V gene is TRBV27, the J gene TRBJ2-3; D is uncertain. This CDR3 region has 14 residues. V was shortened by 5 bases and J by 1 base, with 10 bases between the two germline ends. Germline V lookup: CDR1 MNHEY, CDR2 SMNVEV (reference sequence). CDR3 sequence: CASSPVVGTDTQYF. The CDR3 bases are TGTGCCAGCAGTCCCGTCGTAGGCACAGATACGCAGTATTTT.

This chain uses TRBV7-9 with TRBJ2-1; 8 bases are a match to TRBD2. CDR1 and CDR2 from the germline V gene are SEHNR and FQNEAQ (reference sequence). CDR3 length: 15 residues. J gave up 3 bases and V 5 bases, and 6 bases lay outside the gene matches. Written as DNA, the CDR3 is TGTGCCAGCAGCCCCGGGCTAGCGGGCTACAATGAGCAGTTCTTC. Amino acids: CASSPGLAGYNEQFF.

The chain combines TRBV7-8 with TRBJ2-1, with D possibly TRBD1 on 6 matching bases. Germline V gene data show CDR1 as SGHVS and CDR2 as FQNEAQ. The CDR3 loop spans 19 amino acids. The V end was cut by 1 base, the J end by 0 bases, with 19 bases between. CDR3 in amino acids: CASSLVDLPTGGSYNEQFF. CDR3 nucleotide sequence: TGTGCCAGCAGCTTAGTTGACCTCCCGACAGGCGGCTCCTACAATGAGCAGTTCTTC.

In nucleotides, the CDR3 is TGCGCCAGCAGCCAAGATCGGCCCAGGGGATTCACCGGGGAGCTGTTTTTT. Protein sequence: CASSQDRPRGFTGELFF. The genes are TRBV4-1 and TRBJ2-2, with a possible D match to TRBD1 (6 bases). The CDR3 sequence is 17 residues long. Germline CDR1 reads MGHRA; CDR2 reads YSYEKL. V was pared by 0 bases and J by 4 bases, with 15 bases between.

The CDR3 DNA reads as TGTGCCAGCAGCTTGAGAGGGGGCCCTGAAGCTTTCTTT. Its translation is CASSLRGGPEAFF. The rearrangement links TRBV5-8 to TRBJ1-1; 7 bases are shared with TRBD1. CDR3 length: 13 amino acids. CDR1 and CDR2 from the germline V gene are SGHTS and YDEGEE. V lost 1 base to trimming and J lost 6 bases; unmatched junction nucleotides: 3.

The chain is built from TRBV19 and TRBJ2-7; TRBD1 matches at 8 bases. There are 15 residues in the CDR3. The germline V gene has CDR1 LNHDA and CDR2 SQIVND (reference sequence). The V and J ends lost 3 bases and 1 base, in that order; junction bases with no gene match: 5. This CDR3 reads CASSIGTGVSYEQYF. As DNA, the CDR3 is TGTGCCAGTAGTATCGGGACAGGAGTATCCTACGAGCAGTACTTC.

V gene TRBV5-6 combines with J gene TRBJ2-4, with 7 bases matching TRBD1. Germline loops: CDR1 SGHDT, CDR2 YYEEEE. This CDR3 is 12 amino acids long. Trimming took 4 bases from V and 11 from J; bases not matched to a gene: 6. CDR3 loop: CASSRIDRVQYF. The CDR3 DNA reads as TGTGCCAGCAGCCGTATCGACAGGGTTCAGTACTTC.

The chain has TRBV13 and TRBJ2-1; 10 nucleotides match TRBD1. J was trimmed by 8 bases and V by 4 bases; bases with no gene match: 11. This CDR3 region has 16 residues. The germline V gene has CDR1 PRHDT and CDR2 FYEKMQ (reference sequence). CDR3 coding DNA: TGTGCCAGCAGCTCAGTTCCGGGACAGGGGTTTCATGAGCAGTTCTTC. It encodes CASSSVPGQGFHEQFF.

V gene TRBV29-1 combines with J gene TRBJ1-2; D gene unclear. The V gene's germline CDR1 is SQVTM and CDR2 ANQGSEA. Trimming shortened V by 3 bases and J by 8 bases, and 13 bases separated the two germline ends. The CDR3 loop spans 12 amino acids. CDR3 in amino acids: CSVDSGYKGYTF. CDR3 coding DNA: TGCAGCGTTGATTCGGGGTATAAGGGCTACACCTTC.

This sequence joins TRBV4-3 and TRBJ1-4; D is possibly TRBD1 (6 bases). The CDR3 sequence is 16 residues long. Germline CDR1 reads LGHNA; CDR2 reads YSLEER. Deletions cut 3 bases from V and 4 bases from J, with 15 bases between. DNA for the CDR3: TGCGCCAGCAGCCATGATAGGGAGGGGGTTAATGAAAAACTGTTTTTT. It yields the protein CASSHDREGVNEKLFF.

This rearrangement joins TRBV6-4 to TRBJ2-3; 10 positions match TRBD2. This CDR3 is 16 amino acids long. Germline CDR1 is MRHNA and CDR2 is SNTAGT. Trimming cost V 4 bases and J 3 bases; bases outside gene matches: 7. The CDR3, as DNA: TGTGCCAGCAGTGCCCTAAGCGGGGGGGCTACAGATACGCAGTATTTT. This translates into CASSALSGGATDTQYF.

The chain recombines TRBV6-6 with TRBJ2-5; 7 bases align to TRBD1. In germline, CDR1 is MNHNY, CDR2 SVGAGI (reference sequence). The CDR3 has 13 amino acids. J lost 3 bases, V lost 2 bases, and 0 bases had no gene match. The CDR3 spells CASSYGTEETQYF. The CDR3 coding sequence is TGTGCCAGCAGTTACGGGACAGAAGAGACCCAGTACTTC.

The genes are TRBV28 and TRBJ2-7; weak D call: TRBD1 (5 bases). CDR3 length: 16 amino acids. Germline V gives CDR1 MDHEN, CDR2 SYDVKM. V dropped 1 base and J dropped 0 bases, with 13 bases sitting between them. CDR3 bases: TGTGCCAGCAGTTTATCCAGGGCCATAATCTCCTACGAGCAGTACTTC. Translated, it gives CASSLSRAIISYEQYF. The variable domain in full, completed from reference TRBV28 and TRBJ2-7, reads DVKVTQSSRYLVKRTGEKVFLECVQDMDHENMFWYRQDPGLGLRLIYFSYDVKMKEKGDIPEGYSVSREKKERFSLILESASTNQTSMYLCASSLSRAIISYEQYFGPGTRLTVT.

V gene TRBV30 combines with J gene TRBJ2-3; D unclear. The CDR3 extends over 13 amino acids. From germline, CDR1 is GTSNPN and CDR2 SVGIG (reference sequence). V lost 1 base, J lost 0 bases, and 5 bases lay in between. CDR3 in DNA: TGTGCCTGGAGTGCGGAGAGCACAGATACGCAGTATTTT. Its translation is CAWSAESTDTQYF.

The chain uses TRBV23-1 and TRBJ1-1; maybe TRBD1 (6 bases). TRBV23-1 qualifies as an ORF whose function is uncertain. Trimming shortened V by 2 bases and J by 1 base, and 11 bases separated the two germline ends. The CDR3 loop spans 15 amino acids. The CDR3 coding sequence is TGCGCCAGCAGTCAAAAAACAGGGCGGAACACTGAAGCTTTCTTT. Translating it yields CASSQKTGRNTEAFF.

The V and J genes are TRBV9 and TRBJ2-1; 13 bases are shared with TRBD2. This CDR3 has 15 residues. Germline V gene sequence: CDR1 SGDLS, CDR2 YYNGEE. Trimming removed 3 bases from V and 7 bases from J; junction bases left unmatched: 4. CDR3 sequence: CASSGGTSGINEQFF. CDR3 nucleotides: TGTGCCAGCAGCGGCGGGACTAGCGGGATTAATGAGCAGTTCTTC.

This sequence joins TRBV4-1 and TRBJ2-5; possible D gene TRBD2, 7 bases. This CDR3 contains 15 residues. Trimming pared 1 base from V and 5 bases from J, leaving 14 bases between. Germline V gene lookup returns CDR1 MGHRA and CDR2 YSYEKL. CDR3 coding DNA: TGCGCCAGCAGCCAAGGGTTGGGGGGGCGGGAGACCCAGTACTTC. Amino acid sequence: CASSQGLGGRETQYF.

The V gene is TRBV4-3, the J gene TRBJ2-1, with 11 bases that match TRBD2. Trimming took 0 bases from V and 3 from J; bases not matched to a gene: 10. CDR1 is LGHNA and CDR2 is YSLEER in the germline V gene. The CDR3 covers 19 residues. The CDR3 protein is CASSQDTLAGEGGYNEQFF. The DNA of the CDR3 is TGCGCCAGCAGCCAAGATACACTAGCGGGAGAGGGAGGCTACAATGAGCAGTTCTTC.

In this sample, this clone turned up a few times. The chain joins TRBV4-3 to TRBJ1-4; 8 bases fit TRBD1. The trim removed 4 bases at V and 8 bases at J, leaving 6 bases unmatched. In germline, CDR1 is LGHNA, CDR2 YSLEER. This CDR3 contains 14 residues. The CDR3 is CASSLDRVQEKLFF. In DNA, the CDR3 is TGCGCCAGCAGCCTGGACAGGGTGCAGGAAAAACTGTTTTTT.

This chain links TRBV7-6 with TRBJ1-2; TRBD1 agrees at 9 bases. CDR1 is SGHVS, CDR2 FNYEAQ, per germline. V shed 5 bases, J shed 6 bases, and the junction held 7 bases outside the gene matches. The length of the CDR3 is 14 residues. CDR3 sequence reads: CASSLMGQGDGYTF. In DNA, the CDR3 is TGTGCCAGCAGCCTAATGGGACAGGGTGATGGCTACACCTTC. Using reference TRBV7-6 and TRBJ1-2 for the parts outside the CDR3, the full variable domain is GAGVSQSPRYKVTKRGQDVALRCDPISGHVSLYWYRQALGQGPEFLTYFNYEAQQDKSGLPNDRFSAERPEGSISTLTIQRTEQRDSAMYRCASSLMGQGDGYTFGSGTRLTVV.

This clone was recorded once. This rearrangement joins TRBV29-1 to TRBJ1-2; D is ambiguous. This CDR3 is 17 amino acids long. V was pared by 6 bases and J by 0 bases, with 23 bases between. Germline V gene lookup returns CDR1 SQVTM and CDR2 ANQGSEA. CDR3 sequence: CSVQNRAAGSANYGYTF. CDR3 sequence (DNA): TGCAGCGTCCAAAATCGGGCCGCGGGGAGTGCTAACTATGGCTACACCTTC. Using reference TRBV29-1 and TRBJ1-2 for the parts outside the CDR3, the full variable domain is SAVISQKPSRDICQRGTSLTIQCQVDSQVTMMFWYRQQPGQSLTLIATANQGSEATYESGFVIDKFPISRPNLTFSTLTVSNMSPEDSSIYLCSVQNRAAGSANYGYTFGSGTRLTVV.

A word on this clone: The junction and the germline gene differ at one end; a read error may be behind it. V usage is TRBV13 and J usage is TRBJ1-2; no reliable D call. CDR3 length equals 14 residues. Germline V gene sequence: CDR1 PRHDT, CDR2 FYEKMQ (reference sequence). CDR3 sequence reads: CASSVGGGEYGYTF. In nucleotides, the CDR3 is TGTGCCAGCAGCGTAGGCGGAGGAGAGTATGGCTACACCTTC.

The genes are TRBV5-6 and TRBJ2-7, with unresolved D. The germline gives CDR1 SGHDT, CDR2 YYEEEE. The V and J ends lost 0 bases and 1 base respectively, with 5 bases between them. The CDR3 spans 13 residues. CDR3 in DNA: TGTGCCAGCAGCTTGGGGCGGTCCTACGAGCAGTACTTC. Its protein is CASSLGRSYEQYF.

The chain is built from TRBV2 and TRBJ2-1; 9 bases match TRBD2. This CDR3 contains 16 residues. Germline CDR1 reads SNHLY; CDR2 reads FYNNEI. Unmatched junction bases numbered 7, after V lost 3 bases and J lost 4 bases. CDR3 in amino acids: CASSDAASGKYNEQFF. In DNA, the CDR3 is TGTGCCAGCAGTGACGCGGCTAGCGGGAAATACAATGAGCAGTTCTTC. Based on the CDR3 plus reference TRBV2 and TRBJ2-1, the full variable domain is EPEVTQTPSHQVTQMGQEVILRCVPISNHLYFYWYRQILGQKVEFLVSFYNNEISEKSEIFDDQFSVERPDGSNFTLKIRSTKLEDSAMYFCASSDAASGKYNEQFFGPGTRLTVL.

This clone was found a few times. An end of the junction differs from the germline gene, which may be a read error. The sample carries other DNA sequences with the same CDR3. V is TRBV7-2 and J is TRBJ1-6; unclear D gene. This CDR3 is 16 amino acids long. CDR1 SGHTA and CDR2 FQGNSA come from the germline V gene. CDR3: CASSLVIVGSNSPLHF. Here the CDR3 DNA reads TGTGCCAGCAGCTTAGTGATCGTGGGCAGTAATTCCCCCCTCCACTTT. The whole variable domain, filled in from reference TRBV7-2 and TRBJ1-6, reads GAGVSQSPSNKVTEKGKDVELRCDPISGHTALYWYRQSLGQGLEFLIYFQGNSAPDKSGLPSDRFSAERTGGSVSTLTIQRTQQEDSAVYLCASSLVIVGSNSPLHFGNGTRLTVT.